This T cell receptor beta chain was retrieved from a study of cytotoxic CD8 clonotypes in ibrutinib-treated CLL. CDR1 is SEHNR, CDR2 FQNEAQ, per germline (reference sequence). The CDR3 extends over 15 amino acids. After removal of 1 base from V and 8 bases from J, the junction contained 7 bases not matched to a gene. Assay: immunoSEQ multiplex PCR; the TCRdb copy retains only in-frame clones and omits some. Of about 120,000 clones listed, roughly 57% were seen once; the top ten hold approximately 35%. V gene TRBV7-9 combines with J gene TRBJ1-4; 7 bases agree with TRBD1. Sequenced here: PBMCs, sampled after 24 months of ibrutinib treatment. The receptor was derived from a human donor with chronic lymphocytic leukemia. The CDR3 sequence is CASSLGGQLGEKLFF. In DNA, the CDR3 is TGTGCCAGCAGCTTAGGGGGACAGTTGGGAGAAAAACTGTTTTTT.